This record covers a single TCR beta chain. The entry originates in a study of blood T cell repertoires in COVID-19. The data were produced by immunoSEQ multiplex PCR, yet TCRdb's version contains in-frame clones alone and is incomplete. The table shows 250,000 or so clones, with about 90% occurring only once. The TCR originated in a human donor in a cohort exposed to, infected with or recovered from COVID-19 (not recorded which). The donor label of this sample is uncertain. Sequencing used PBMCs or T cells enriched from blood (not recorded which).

The CDR3: CAWSQGAVYGYTF. The CDR3 DNA sequence: TGTGCCTGGAGTCAGGGGGCCGTCTATGGCTACACCTTC. This sequence joins TRBV30 and TRBJ1-2, with 8 bases that match TRBD1. Germline V gene sequence: CDR1 GTSNPN, CDR2 SVGIG (reference sequence). The CDR3 spans 13 residues. Germline trimming cut 2 bases from V and 4 bases from J; bases unmatched to any gene: 3.